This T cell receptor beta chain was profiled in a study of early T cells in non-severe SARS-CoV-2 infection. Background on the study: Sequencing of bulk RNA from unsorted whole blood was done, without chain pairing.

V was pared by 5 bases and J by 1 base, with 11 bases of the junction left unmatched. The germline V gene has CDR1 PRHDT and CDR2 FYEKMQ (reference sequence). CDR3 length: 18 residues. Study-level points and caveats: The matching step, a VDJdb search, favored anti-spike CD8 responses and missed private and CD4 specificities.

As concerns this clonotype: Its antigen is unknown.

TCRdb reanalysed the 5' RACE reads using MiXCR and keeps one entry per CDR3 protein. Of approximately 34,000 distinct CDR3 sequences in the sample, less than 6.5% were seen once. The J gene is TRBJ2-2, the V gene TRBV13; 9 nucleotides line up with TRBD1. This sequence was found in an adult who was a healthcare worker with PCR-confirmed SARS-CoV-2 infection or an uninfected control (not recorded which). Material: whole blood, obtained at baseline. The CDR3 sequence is CASSPIGQGSLNTGELFF. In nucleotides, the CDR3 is TGTGCCAGCAGCCCGATCGGACAGGGGTCCTTGAACACCGGGGAGCTGTTTTTT.